The 21 T cell receptor beta chains below come from one sample, sequenced in a study of shared clonotypes between healthy human individuals. Profiled with immunoSEQ multiplex PCR; TCRdb holds only in-frame clones, not every one. The profile covers approximately 1.4 million clones, with around 98% appearing a single time and approximately 0.45% taken by the ten largest. Input material: naive CD4+ T cells sorted from blood. Subset specified: CD45RA+ positively selected. The source of these receptors is a man aged 25 to 45 in good health.

V and J are TRBV2 and TRBJ1-5, with D uncertain. This CDR3 is 10 amino acids long. The germline gives CDR1 SNHLY, CDR2 FYNNEI. The ends were cut back, 8 bases at V and 6 bases at J, with 5 bases in the middle. The CDR3 bases are TGTGCCAGCGGTGGTCAGCCCCAGCATTTT. The encoded protein is CASGGQPQHF.

As for this clone: Additional DNA sequences in this sample encode the identical CDR3. The rearrangement uses TRBV5-1 and TRBJ2-2; D uncertain. The CDR3 loop spans 13 amino acids. Germline CDR1 SGHRS, CDR2 YFSETQ. Deletions cut 0 bases from V and 4 bases from J, with 4 bases between. In nucleotides, the CDR3 is TGCGCCAGCAGCTTGGGCAGCACCGGGGAGCTGTTTTTT. This sequence encodes CASSLGSTGELFF.

The chain recombines TRBV5-8 with TRBJ2-2; 12 bases are a match to TRBD2. V gave up 5 bases and J gave up 3 bases; unmatched junction bases: 5. This CDR3 has 16 amino acids. Germline V gene data show CDR1 as SGHTS and CDR2 as YDEGEE. The CDR3 loop is CASSWTSGTYTGELFF. The CDR3 coding sequence is TGTGCCAGCAGTTGGACTAGCGGGACCTACACCGGGGAGCTGTTTTTT.

The chain recombines TRBV27 with TRBJ2-2; the D call may be TRBD1 or TRBD2 (5 bases each). V dropped 6 bases and J dropped 7 bases, with 21 bases sitting between them. CDR3 size: 16 residues. Germline V gene sequence: CDR1 MNHEY, CDR2 SMNVEV (reference sequence). The DNA for the CDR3 is TGTGCCAGCAGCCTCCTTGGGGACCCCTGGGTCGGGGAGCTGTTTTTT. Protein: CASSLLGDPWVGELFF.

This rearrangement joins TRBV9 to TRBJ2-7; no clear D. This CDR3 has 12 residues. V was pared by 0 bases and J by 2 bases, with 3 bases between. CDR1 is SGDLS and CDR2 is YYNGEE in the germline V gene. Here the CDR3 DNA reads TGTGCCAGCAGCGTAGTCACCTACGAGCAGTACTTC. Translating it yields CASSVVTYEQYF.

The rearrangement links TRBV28 to TRBJ2-7, with 7 bases lining up with TRBD1. This CDR3 is 13 amino acids long. CDR1 is MDHEN and CDR2 is SYDVKM in the germline V gene. V gave up 4 bases and J gave up 3 bases; unmatched junction bases: 3. As DNA, the CDR3 is TGTGCCAGCAGTTCGACAGGGATCTACGAGCAGTACTTC. This gives the protein CASSSTGIYEQYF.

The chain links TRBV28 to TRBJ2-3; TRBD2 aligns across 8 bases. This CDR3 region has 15 residues. Germline loops: CDR1 MDHEN, CDR2 SYDVKM. V was pared by 4 bases and J by 5 bases, with 8 bases of the junction left unmatched. CDR3 nucleotide sequence: TGTGCCAGCAGTTCCGGGGGGGTGGCGAGAGATACGCAGTATTTT. It is translated as CASSSGGVARDTQYF.

The gene calls are TRBV6-6 and TRBJ2-1; D unresolved. The CDR3 is made up of 13 amino acids. Germline V lookup: CDR1 MNHNY, CDR2 SVGAGI (reference sequence). With 7 bases removed from V and 2 bases from J, the gap between germline ends came to 9 bases. In DNA, the CDR3 is TGTGCCAGCACGCAGCGAACCTACAATGAGCAGTTCTTC. It encodes CASTQRTYNEQFF.

The chain is built from TRBV7-9 and TRBJ2-7; perhaps TRBD2 as D (5 bases). The CDR3 covers 15 residues. Deletions cut 1 base from V and 1 base from J, with 11 bases between. Germline-derived CDR1 and CDR2 are SEHNR and FQNEAQ (reference sequence). The CDR3 bases are TGTGCCAGCAGCTTAGAGGCAGGCGGGTCCTACGAGCAGTACTTC. It yields the protein CASSLEAGGSYEQYF.

This clone has a single count. V is TRBV7-3 and J is TRBJ2-1; the match to TRBD2 covers 8 bases. The CDR3 covers 13 residues. The germline gives CDR1 SGHTA, CDR2 FQGTGA. V lost 5 bases and J lost 9; bases outside the gene matches: 6. CDR3 nucleotide sequence: TGTGCCAGCAGCCCTCCGGGAGGGGGTGAGCAGTTCTTC. Its translation is CASSPPGGGEQFF.

A remark on this clone: The sample holds other DNA sequences that translate to the same CDR3. The chain recombines TRBV2 with TRBJ2-7, with a tentative D call TRBD1 (6 bases). CDR1 and CDR2 from the germline V gene are SNHLY and FYNNEI. This CDR3 spans 14 amino acids. V lost 4 bases to trimming and J lost 0 bases, with 10 bases between them. This CDR3 is CASSATGSSYEQYF. CDR3 nucleotide sequence: TGTGCCAGCAGTGCTACAGGGAGCTCCTACGAGCAGTACTTC.

This clone was found once. The rearrangement uses TRBV20-1 and TRBJ2-1, with D unclear. The CDR3 extends over 11 amino acids. Germline CDR1 and CDR2: DFQATT and SNEGSKA (reference sequence). The V and J ends lost 3 bases and 8 bases respectively, with 8 bases between them. This CDR3 is CSASPRHEQFF. The CDR3 DNA reads as TGCAGTGCTAGCCCGAGACATGAGCAGTTCTTC.

V usage is TRBV10-3 and J usage is TRBJ2-2; 9 bases line up with TRBD1. V gave up 5 bases and J gave up 4 bases; unmatched junction bases: 2. Germline lookup yields CDR1 ENHRY and CDR2 SYGVKD. The CDR3 totals 14 residues. The CDR3 nucleotides read TGTGCCATCAGTCGGGACAGGGCCACCGGGGAGCTGTTTTTT. Protein: CAISRDRATGELFF.

The genes are TRBV7-2 and TRBJ2-3; D not certain. Germline lookup yields CDR1 SGHTA and CDR2 FQGNSA. The ends were cut back, 2 bases at V and 0 bases at J, with 3 bases in the middle. This CDR3 is built from 13 residues. CDR3 residues: CASSLFSTDTQYF. Here the CDR3 DNA reads TGTGCCAGCAGCTTATTTAGCACAGATACGCAGTATTTT.

V usage is TRBV6-6 and J usage is TRBJ2-7; TRBD1 might be the D (6 bases). Deletions cut 2 bases from V and 3 bases from J, with 17 bases between. Germline V gene data show CDR1 as MNHNY and CDR2 as SVGAGI (reference sequence). The CDR3 is 16 residues long. This CDR3 is CASSYGQGIVNYEQYF. CDR3 nucleotides: TGTGCCAGCAGTTACGGGCAGGGGATTGTTAACTACGAGCAGTACTTC.

The chain has TRBV7-9 and TRBJ2-2; 11 nucleotides agree with TRBD2. The CDR3 runs to 18 residues. J was trimmed by 3 bases and V by 4 bases; bases with no gene match: 10. Germline V gives CDR1 SEHNR, CDR2 FQNEAQ (reference sequence). CDR3 in DNA: TGTGCCAGCAGCTCACTAGCGGGAGAGTTCTGGGACACCGGGGAGCTGTTTTTT. This codes for CASSSLAGEFWDTGELFF.

This clone was seen a single time. The V gene is TRBV15, the J gene TRBJ1-5; D may be TRBD1 (5 bases). V was clipped by 0 bases and J by 2 bases, with 14 bases between them. This CDR3 region has 17 residues. Germline V gene sequence: CDR1 LNHNV, CDR2 YYDKDF (reference sequence). DNA for the CDR3: TGTGCCACCAGCAGAGATTGGGGGAGTTCGGGCAATCAGCCCCAGCATTTT. Protein product: CATSRDWGSSGNQPQHF.

The J gene is TRBJ1-4, the V gene TRBV5-1, with 7 nucleotides matching TRBD1. The CDR3 spans 13 residues. The junction had 3 bases not matched to a gene; V was cut back by 3 bases and J by 7 bases. The germline gives CDR1 SGHRS, CDR2 YFSETQ. CDR3 sequence: CASSSTGFEKLFF. The CDR3 nucleotides read TGCGCCAGCAGCTCGACAGGGTTTGAAAAACTGTTTTTT.

The chain joins TRBV4-3 to TRBJ2-1; 13 bases align to TRBD2. The CDR3 is made up of 19 amino acids. The J segment lost 0 bases and the V segment lost 4 bases, leaving 9 bases of the junction unmatched. Germline V gene lookup returns CDR1 LGHNA and CDR2 YSLEER. The chain's CDR3 is CASSLGLAGVPSSYNEQFF. The CDR3 nucleotides are TGCGCCAGCAGCCTAGGACTAGCGGGAGTCCCGAGCTCCTACAATGAGCAGTTCTTC.

V usage is TRBV9 and J usage is TRBJ1-1; 9 bases are shared with TRBD1. The germline gives CDR1 SGDLS, CDR2 YYNGEE. This CDR3 is 16 amino acids long. V shed 4 bases, J shed 4 bases, and the junction held 11 bases outside the gene matches. CDR3 DNA: TGTGCCAGCAGCAAAGGACAGGGGATAAGTGTCACTGAAGCTTTCTTT. Its protein product is CASSKGQGISVTEAFF.

This clone was seen a single time. V usage is TRBV30 and J usage is TRBJ1-5; D is ambiguous. The CDR3 totals 12 residues. The V end was cut by 1 base, the J end by 6 bases, with 7 bases between. Germline values: CDR1 GTSNPN, CDR2 SVGIG (reference sequence). The chain's CDR3 is CAWSGVSQPQHF. Written as DNA, the CDR3 is TGTGCCTGGAGTGGGGTGAGTCAGCCCCAGCATTTT.